This T cell receptor (beta chain) derives from a study of T cell repertoires in cytomegalovirus infection (dated 2019 in TCRdb). In the study overall: Alongside well-studied HLA-B-restricted epitopes, the peptide stimulations were aimed at recently identified HLA-C-restricted CMV epitopes, whose presentation resists viral immunomodulation. Donor HLA type was relevant to the analysis, as public TCR beta signatures indicated carriage of CMV infection together with the matching HLA type. What the work shows at the level of the full study, not this receptor alone: In both this cohort and an independent approximately 370-donor cohort, the cumulative frequency of public TCR beta family members distinguished carriers of CMV infection plus the relevant HLA type. The ex vivo response was dominated by HLA-C-restricted CMV-specific TCR beta clonotypes, which also provided the single most frequent clonotype in two of eight donors.

This clonotype showed up many times. Its antigen target is currently unknown. The sample holds no much larger clone one base away, and base qualities are not on file. The CDR3 numbers 15 residues from cysteine through phenylalanine. The CDR3 DNA has 45 bases and is translated from base 1. CDR1 SGHVS and CDR2 FQNEAQ are derived from the germline V gene. V and J are truncated by 5 bases and 3 bases respectively, leaving an intervening sequence of 14 bases. The instrument was an Illumina HiSeq 1500. TCRdb handled the public reads itself, with Q25 trimming in fastp and clone calling in MiXCR, and kept productive beta chains. Entries are consolidated by CDR3 protein sequence, retaining the most common genes and DNA. The sample table lists about 770,000 distinct CDR3 sequences, almost 30% of them with a count of one. The ten top clones hold about an eighth of the sample. Sample treatment or condition, as interpreted from the label and publication: in vitro stimulation with specific CMV peptide epitopes to enrich CMV-specific T cells.

This TCR was recovered from a human donor in good health (CMV status not recorded). Some clones in this sample may be carry-over from other donors' samples. The chain couples TRBV7-8 to TRBJ1-5; no D gene call is confident. Here the sequenced sample was cultured CD8+ T cells from PBMCs, taken from culture after CMV antigen stimulation. The DNA reads TGTGCCAGCAGCCCACCCCAGTGGATCAATCAGCCCCAGCATTTT. This yields the protein CASSPPQWINQPQHF.